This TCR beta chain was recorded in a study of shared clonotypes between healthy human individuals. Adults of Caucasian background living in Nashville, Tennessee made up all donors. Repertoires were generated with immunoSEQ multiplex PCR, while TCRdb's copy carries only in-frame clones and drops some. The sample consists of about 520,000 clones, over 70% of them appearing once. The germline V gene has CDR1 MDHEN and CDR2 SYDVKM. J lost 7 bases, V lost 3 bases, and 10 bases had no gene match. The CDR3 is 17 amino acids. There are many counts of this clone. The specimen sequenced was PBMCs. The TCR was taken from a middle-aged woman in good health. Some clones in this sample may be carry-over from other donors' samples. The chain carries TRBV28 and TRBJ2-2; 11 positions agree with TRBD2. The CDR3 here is CASSFDPTSGNDGELFF. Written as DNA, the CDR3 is TGTGCCAGCAGTTTTGACCCGACTAGCGGGAATGACGGGGAGCTGTTTTTT.